The rows below give T cell receptor beta chains drawn from one sample of a study of regulatory T cells in long-lasting Graves disease. TCRdb recomputed calls from the multiplex PCR reads with MiXCR, one row per CDR3 protein. The sample shows some 430,000 distinct CDR3 sequences, under 25% of them seen only once. Source: peripheral blood mononuclear cells (PBMCs), taken when the disease was refractory, from a patient treated with antithyroid drugs. These receptors all come from a female donor with Graves disease. The CDR3 runs from the conserved cysteine through the conserved F or W. A D gene is named only where the DNA matches it firmly. A row's size may be missing; if present it is once, few, many or a size class.

j_call	d_call	clone_size	v_call	cdr3_nt	cdr3_aa
TRBJ1-2	TRBD1	many	TRBV12-3/TRBV12-4	TGTGCCAGCAGGGGGGACAGGGGGTGGAATGGCTACACCTTC	CASRGDRGWNGYTF
TRBJ2-1	TRBD2	few	TRBV15	TGTGCCACCAGCAGCACCTTAGCGGGAATCGTTAATGAGCAGTTCTTC	CATSSTLAGIVNEQFF
TRBJ2-7	TRBD2	few	TRBV20-1	TGCAGTGCTAGAGGGGGACTAGCGGACTACGAGCAGTACTTC	CSARGGLADYEQYF
TRBJ1-4	TRBD1	few	TRBV28	TGTGCCAGCAGCCTGGACAGGGGGCTTTTACGGGAAAAACTGTTTTTT	CASSLDRGLLREKLFF
TRBJ2-7	TRBD1	NA	TRBV25-1	TGTGCCAGCAGTGACCGACAGGGACAGATAATTCTCATTTACGAGCAGTACTTC	CASSDRQGQIILIYEQYF
TRBJ1-4	TRBD1	NA	TRBV4-1	TGCGCCAGCAGCCAACCTCGACAGGGTCGAAAGGAAAAACTGTTTTTT	CASSQPRQGRKEKLFF
TRBJ2-7	TRBD1	NA	TRBV4-1	TGCGCCAGCAGCCAACAGGGGGCTGATGAGCAGTACTTC	CASSQQGADEQYF
TRBJ1-1	TRBD1	few	TRBV5-5	TGTGCCAGCAGGCGGCCAGGGGGGAACACTGAAGCTTTCTTT	CASRRPGGNTEAFF
TRBJ2-4	TRBD2	many	TRBV28	TGTGCCAGCAGTCTCGCCCGACTAGCTCGATCCAAAAACATTCAGTACTTC	CASSLARLARSKNIQYF
TRBJ1-2	TRBD1	many	TRBV12-3/TRBV12-4	TGTGCCAGCAGCCCCGGGACAGGTGGCTACACCTTC	CASSPGTGGYTF
TRBJ2-5	TRBD1	many	TRBV7-7	TGTGCTAGCAGCAGTGACAGGGGGACAGAGACCCAGTACTTC	CASSSDRGTETQYF
TRBJ2-7	TRBD2	NA	TRBV7-2	TGTGCCAGCAGCACCAGCTCTAGCGGGGTCTACGAGCAGTACTTC	CASSTSSSGVYEQYF
TRBJ1-2	NA	many	TRBV6-1	TGTGCCAGCAGACCTCGGGGGGCCTCCAACTATGGCTACACCTTC	CASRPRGASNYGYTF